These T cell receptor beta chains were read from a single sample in a study of T cell responses to AZD1222 COVID-19 vaccine. Assay: immunoSEQ multiplex PCR; the TCRdb copy retains only in-frame clones and omits some. The sample yields 120,000 to 150,000 clones, around nine tenths seen once. The sample was peripheral blood, taken 28 days after the second AZD1222 dose. The origin of the receptors is an adult who received the AZD1222 COVID-19 vaccine. Each CDR3 is given with its conserved first and last residue. Size tells how often a clone was seen (once, few, many) or the class of an expanded clone, and some rows leave it out.

j_call,clone_size,v_call,cdr3_aa
TRBJ2-7,NA,TRBV28,CASSETSGSEQYF
TRBJ1-1,NA,TRBV5-1,CASSLGRGNTEAFF
TRBJ2-5,NA,TRBV29-1,CSVEVTRGTETQYF
TRBJ1-4,NA,TRBV15,CATSRAFEKLFF
TRBJ2-3,NA,TRBV5-1,CASSSSGRRATDTQYF
TRBJ1-1,NA,TRBV11-2,CASSLDRGSEAFF
TRBJ1-1,NA,TRBV7-9,CASSLLGAGGGNTEAFF
TRBJ2-7,NA,TRBV7-8,CASGRRGRFEQYF
TRBJ1-3,NA,TRBV2,CASSAFAPSDPRSGNTIYF
TRBJ2-3,NA,TRBV7-6,CASSLAADTQYF
TRBJ2-1,few,TRBV18,CASSAPGQVYNEQFF
TRBJ2-2,NA,TRBV29-1,CSVRTGFTGELFF
TRBJ1-1,NA,TRBV4-1,CASSQVSGRNTEAFF
TRBJ2-4,once,TRBV29-1,CSVERGMAQYF
TRBJ2-5,NA,TRBV5-5,CASSMELGARHLRETQYF
TRBJ2-3,NA,TRBV11-2,CASSLAGRGGDTQYF
TRBJ1-2,NA,TRBV7-2,CASSRFQGSEGYTF
TRBJ2-1,NA,TRBV25-1,CASSEYEGSRYNEQFF
TRBJ1-1,NA,TRBV18,CASSPNTEAFF
TRBJ1-2,NA,TRBV28,CASSPRSRKSF
TRBJ2-1,NA,TRBV19,CASSPSGGAFDEQFF
TRBJ1-1,NA,TRBV4-3,CASSHFGGGNTEAFF
TRBJ2-2,few,TRBV14,CASSHFPGSNTGELFF
TRBJ2-6,NA,TRBV5-1,CASSLTGTGASGANVLTF
TRBJ2-5,once,TRBV11-2,CASSPQTGVSGTQYF
TRBJ1-5,NA,TRBV6-5,CASNLDRGTQPQHF
TRBJ2-5,NA,TRBV24-1,CATSDQTGSGETQYF
TRBJ2-7,NA,TRBV19,CASSIAGNGYEQYF
TRBJ1-5,NA,TRBV19,CASSIRDRAINQPQHF
TRBJ2-5,NA,TRBV24-1,CATSDTRRGGETQYF
TRBJ2-3,NA,TRBV3-1/TRBV3-2,CASSPKTSGSSDTQYF
TRBJ2-5,NA,TRBV12-3/TRBV12-4,CASRTGRQETQYF
TRBJ1-5,NA,TRBV6-2/TRBV6-3,CASSYWSSNQPQHF
TRBJ1-2,few,TRBV9,CASSVGQGAGGYTF
TRBJ2-5,once,TRBV7-8,CASSLVGNREETQYF
TRBJ2-2,once,TRBV2,CASSEEWPGANTGELFF
TRBJ1-5,NA,TRBV7-9,CASSDGGYGQPQHF
TRBJ2-1,NA,TRBV27,CASTPGLATYNEQFF
TRBJ2-7,NA,TRBV4-2,CASSVQTQSYEQYF
TRBJ2-5,NA,TRBV19,CASSADRWRETQYF
TRBJ2-7,NA,TRBV4-3,CASSQETGGEAYYEQYF
TRBJ2-1,NA,TRBV7-2,CASSLVMTSGYNEQFF
TRBJ2-7,NA,TRBV28,CASSSRAGQAYYEQYF
TRBJ2-7,NA,TRBV7-2,CASSADRVPTYEQYF